The entry below describes one T cell receptor (beta chain). Its specificity is unknown. This specimen belongs to a study of cytomegalovirus exposure and HLA in healthy donors. Overall study context: Samples from HLA-typed donors yielded around 85 million unique TCRs in an early data release.

PCR primers comprised 60 Vbeta and 13 Jbeta primers. Method: immunoSEQ multiplex PCR; TCRdb's copy keeps in-frame clones and lacks some. Of roughly 150,000 clones in the sample, roughly 80% were seen once. Study findings and constraints: Evidence from a later analysis indicated that most CMV-associated TCR beta chains looked HLA-restricted. A missense DCLRE1C variant was associated with V- and J-gene trimming of TCR beta chains in a later analysis, and an independent cohort replicated the association. Several of the most significant clusters appeared linked to common viral pathogens, based on a later analysis.

Per the germline V gene, CDR1 is SGHRS and CDR2 is YFSETQ. The CDR3 extends over 16 amino acids. The chain is built from TRBV5-1 and TRBJ2-5; a weak D match, TRBD1 (5 bases). With the DNA end fitting TRBJ2-7 better, the J assignment may be wrong. The source is a woman aged 40 to 49 in good health and CMV-seropositive. Sequencing was done on a sample of PBMCs. As DNA, the CDR3 is TGCGCCAGCAGCTTGAGGGGCAGGGTGGGCCCCTACGAGCAGTACTTC. Protein product: CASSLRGRVGPYEQYF.